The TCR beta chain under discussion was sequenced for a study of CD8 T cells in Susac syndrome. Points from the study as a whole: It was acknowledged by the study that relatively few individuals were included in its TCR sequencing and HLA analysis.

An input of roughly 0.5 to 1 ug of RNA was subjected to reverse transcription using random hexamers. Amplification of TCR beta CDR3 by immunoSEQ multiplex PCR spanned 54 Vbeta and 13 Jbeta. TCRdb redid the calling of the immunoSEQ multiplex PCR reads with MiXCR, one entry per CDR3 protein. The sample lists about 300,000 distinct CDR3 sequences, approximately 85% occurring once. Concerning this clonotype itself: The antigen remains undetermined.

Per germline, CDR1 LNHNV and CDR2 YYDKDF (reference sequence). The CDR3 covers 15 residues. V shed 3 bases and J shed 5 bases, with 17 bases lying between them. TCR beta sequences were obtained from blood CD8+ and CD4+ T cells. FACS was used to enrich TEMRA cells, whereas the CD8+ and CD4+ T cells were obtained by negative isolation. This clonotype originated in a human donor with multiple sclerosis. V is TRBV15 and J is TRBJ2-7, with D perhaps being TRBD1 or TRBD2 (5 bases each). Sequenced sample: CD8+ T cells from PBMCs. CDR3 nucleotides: TGTGCCACCAGCAGCCCCAGAGAGGGGTACAACGAGCAGTACTTC. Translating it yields CATSSPREGYNEQYF.